This TCR beta chain was retrieved from a study of shared clonotypes between healthy human individuals. Assay used: immunoSEQ multiplex PCR; TCRdb lists only in-frame clones, some missing. The profile shows about 340,000 clones, more than 60% of them singletons. The CDR3 is 17 amino acids. Trimming removed 2 bases at V and 5 bases at J, with 23 bases between. The germline V gene encodes CDR1 SGHRS and CDR2 YFSETQ. The chain is built from TRBV5-1 and TRBJ2-7; D is possibly TRBD2 (5 bases). Material: memory CD4+ T cells sorted from blood. The subset is: CD45RA-negative fraction. The source of this sequence is a man aged 25 to 45 in good health. The CDR3 DNA reads TGCGCCAGCAGCTTAAGAAAGTCAAGGCGGGTTTTCAACGAGCAGTACTTC. Translation gives CASSLRKSRRVFNEQYF.